This T cell receptor (beta chain) emerged from a study of long-term antiretroviral therapy in people with HIV. Study-level findings and limits: Pre-ART expanded clones dominated the repertoire at every time point.

A remark on this clone: Its antigen is as yet unknown.

Running of the v3.0 immunoSEQ assay took place at survey level. Here immunoSEQ multiplex PCR was the method, and the copy in TCRdb shows in-frame clones only, minus some. Of about 31,000 clones in the sample, approximately 85% were seen once. The CDR3 is 13 amino acids. J lost 1 base, V lost 8 bases, and 5 bases had no gene match. From germline, CDR1 is MDHEN and CDR2 SYDVKM. This sequence was found in a man aged 18 to 29 with HIV. The sequences come from unsorted PBMCs, collected 0.8 years before starting antiretroviral therapy. The rearrangement links TRBV28 to TRBJ2-7; 7 bases map to TRBD1. DNA for the CDR3: TGTGCCAGCGGACCGGGACAGTCCTACGAGCAGTACTTC. Amino acids: CASGPGQSYEQYF.